This passage covers 12 T cell receptor beta chains from one sample sequenced in a study of shared clonotypes between healthy human individuals. Clones were sequenced by immunoSEQ multiplex PCR, and TCRdb holds only the in-frame ones, with some missing. This repertoire shows around 530,000 clones, around 76% found once; its top ten account for more than 10%. The sequencing input was PBMCs. The source is a woman in her thirties or forties in good health. Some clones in this sample may be carry-over from other donors' samples.

This clone was recorded many times. The chain combines TRBV7-2 with TRBJ2-3; D is uncertain. CDR1 and CDR2 from the germline V gene are SGHTA and FQGNSA. The V end was cut by 4 bases, the J end by 2 bases, with 13 bases between. The CDR3 is 15 residues long. The CDR3 DNA reads as TGTGCCAGCAGCTGGTTGGGCGGCCCCACAGATACGCAGTATTTT. This encodes CASSWLGGPTDTQYF.

For this clone: The same CDR3 is also encoded by other DNA sequences in this sample. The V and J genes are TRBV5-4 and TRBJ2-5; D perhaps matches TRBD1 (6 bases). The CDR3 spans 13 residues. V dropped 3 bases and J dropped 2 bases, with 8 bases sitting between them. CDR1 SGHNT and CDR2 YYREEE come from the germline V gene (reference sequence). CDR3 bases: TGTGCCAGCAGCTCTGACAGGCAAGAGACCCAGTACTTC. It is translated as CASSSDRQETQYF.

J is TRBJ2-2 and V is TRBV9; D not certain. CDR1 is SGDLS, CDR2 YYNGEE, per germline. The CDR3 extends over 15 amino acids. V was pared by 2 bases and J by 0 bases, with 8 bases between. The CDR3 loop is CASSVADTNTGELFF. The CDR3 DNA reads TGTGCCAGCAGCGTGGCGGATACGAACACCGGGGAGCTGTTTTTT.

As for this clone: A much larger clone differs by one base, so this may be a read error. This same CDR3 is encoded by further DNA sequences in the sample. The chain recombines TRBV2 with TRBJ1-1; D unclear. Germline values: CDR1 SNHLY, CDR2 FYNNEI. CDR3 length: 13 residues. Trimming cost V 3 bases and J 1 base, with 6 bases left between them. Here the CDR3 DNA reads TGTGCCAGCAGTGACTTTGAGAACACTGAAGCTTTCTTT. This translates into CASSDFENTEAFF. The variable domain in full, with the rest retrieved from reference TRBV2 and TRBJ1-1, is EPEVTQTPSHQVTQMGQEVILRCVPISNHLYFYWYRQILGQKVEFLVSFYNNEISEKSEIFDDQFSVERPDGSNFTLKIRSTKLEDSAMYFCASSDFENTEAFFGQGTRLTVV.

The chain is built from TRBV29-1 and TRBJ2-4; 8 nucleotides align to TRBD1. Germline trimming cut 3 bases from V and 8 bases from J; bases unmatched to any gene: 9. CDR3 length equals 14 residues. Germline CDR1 reads SQVTM; CDR2 reads ANQGSEA. Written as DNA, the CDR3 is TGCAGCGTTGATGGGCCGGGACAGGAGGACATTCAGTACTTC. Its translation is CSVDGPGQEDIQYF.

The V gene is TRBV6-1, the J gene TRBJ2-3, with 8 bases identical to TRBD2. The CDR3 totals 13 residues. Germline trimming cut 7 bases from V and 2 bases from J; bases unmatched to any gene: 2. The germline gives CDR1 MNHNS, CDR2 SASEGT. The CDR3 region has the DNA TGTGCCAGCAAGACTAGCGACACAGATACGCAGTATTTT. Its translation: CASKTSDTDTQYF.

V and J are TRBV30 and TRBJ1-4; perhaps TRBD1 as D (6 bases). The length of the CDR3 is 13 residues. CDR1 and CDR2 from the germline V gene are GTSNPN and SVGIG (reference sequence). V lost 7 bases to trimming and J lost 3 bases, with 12 bases between them. The CDR3, as DNA: TGTGCCTCGGAGGGGGGCGCTAATGAAAAACTGTTTTTT. Translated: CASEGGANEKLFF.

This chain joins TRBV7-2 and TRBJ2-5, with TRBD1 matching 7 bases. V gave up 4 bases and J gave up 5 bases; unmatched junction bases: 7. This CDR3 has 14 amino acids. CDR1 and CDR2 from the germline V gene are SGHTA and FQGNSA. The CDR3 protein is CASSSDRSAETQYF. The CDR3 coding sequence is TGTGCCAGCAGCTCGGACAGGTCCGCGGAGACCCAGTACTTC.

This rearrangement joins TRBV29-1 to TRBJ2-4; D might be TRBD2 (6 bases). The CDR3 covers 12 residues. Germline V gene lookup returns CDR1 SQVTM and CDR2 ANQGSEA. The ends were cut back, 6 bases at V and 15 bases at J, with 21 bases in the middle. The CDR3: CSVTDAGRVRYF. The DNA for the CDR3 is TGCAGCGTGACCGACGCGGGGCGTGTTCGGTACTTC.

This clone was observed a single time. The chain employs TRBV11-2 and TRBJ1-1; the D gene is possibly TRBD1 (6 bases). Germline lookup yields CDR1 SGHAT and CDR2 FQNNGV. V lost 3 bases and J lost 4, with 12 bases in between. The CDR3 is 14 amino acids. The CDR3 loop reads CASSFSRGSTEAFF. The DNA of the CDR3 is TGTGCCAGCAGCTTTTCTAGGGGGAGCACTGAAGCTTTCTTT.

The CDR3 reads CAWRLSGAYEQYF. The CDR3 DNA reads TGTGCCTGGAGATTATCAGGGGCCTACGAGCAGTACTTC. The chain has TRBV30 and TRBJ2-7, with D possibly being TRBD1 (6 bases). This CDR3 spans 13 amino acids. The germline CDR1 and CDR2 sequences are GTSNPN and SVGIG (reference sequence). V lost 3 bases to trimming and J lost 2 bases, with 11 bases between them.

The CDR3 DNA follows: TGTGCCAGCACCATTGGAGGGGGGAACACTGAAGCTTTCTTT. Its translation is CASTIGGGNTEAFF. The V gene is TRBV6-1, the J gene TRBJ1-1; a possible D gene is TRBD1 (6 bases). Germline loops: CDR1 MNHNS, CDR2 SASEGT. This CDR3 is 14 amino acids long. V lost 7 bases and J 1 base, leaving 13 bases between the germline ends.